A selection of T cell receptor beta chains follows, all from one sample in a study of CD8 T cells in ankylosing spondylitis. TCRdb reprocessed the 5' RACE reads with MiXCR, giving one entry per CDR3 protein. The sample consists of 200,000 to 250,000 distinct CDR3 sequences, 32% of them appearing once. The material sequenced was blood, either unsorted or a sorted T cell fraction (not recorded which). Receptor source: a male donor with ankylosing spondylitis or in good health (not recorded which). The CDR3 runs from the conserved cysteine through the conserved F or W. A D gene is named only where the DNA matches it firmly. Size is omitted from some rows. Given values are once, few, many or a class for expanded clones.

J: TRBJ2-3; V: TRBV3-1; size: once; D: TRBD2; CDR3: CASSQDDRRGGPKDTQYF; DNA: TGTGCCAGCAGCCAAGATGATCGGCGCGGGGGGCCCAAGGATACGCAGTATTTT
J: TRBJ2-5; V: TRBV5-5; size: few; D: TRBD1; CDR3: CASSEGQAGTQYF; DNA: TGTGCCAGCAGCGAGGGACAGGCGGGGACCCAGTACTTC
J: TRBJ2-1; V: TRBV29-1; size: few; D: TRBD1; CDR3: CSVQGGTGSYNEQFF; DNA: TGCAGCGTCCAGGGGGGGACAGGGTCCTACAATGAGCAGTTCTTC
J: TRBJ2-5; V: TRBV20-1; size: -; D: -; CDR3: CSAREGVTQYF; DNA: TGCAGTGCTAGAGAGGGAGTGACCCAGTACTTC
J: TRBJ2-1; V: TRBV15; size: -; D: TRBD2; CDR3: CATSRDRPAGRHNEQFF; DNA: TGTGCCACCAGCAGAGATCGCCCAGCGGGGAGGCACAATGAGCAGTTCTTC
J: TRBJ2-6; V: TRBV20-1; size: -; D: -; CDR3: CSSTVRANVLTF; DNA: TGCAGCTCCACGGTTCGGGCCAACGTCCTGACTTTC
J: TRBJ2-3; V: TRBV12-3/TRBV12-4; size: few; D: -; CDR3: CASSFRGGSDTQYF; DNA: TGTGCCAGCAGTTTCAGGGGGGGGTCAGATACGCAGTATTTT
J: TRBJ2-3; V: TRBV11-2; size: few; D: TRBD2; CDR3: CASSLWRGGRDTQYF; DNA: TGTGCCAGCAGCTTATGGCGGGGGGGCCGGGATACGCAGTATTTT
J: TRBJ1-1; V: TRBV29-1; size: many; D: -; CDR3: CSVHGGDTEAFF; DNA: TGCAGCGTGCACGGAGGGGACACTGAAGCTTTCTTT
J: TRBJ2-3; V: TRBV5-1; size: -; D: -; CDR3: CASRRGSGLSTDTQYF; DNA: TGCGCCAGCCGCAGGGGTAGCGGGTTAAGCACAGATACGCAGTATTTT
J: TRBJ2-1; V: TRBV5-1; size: -; D: TRBD2; CDR3: CASSGTSGSSYNEQFF; DNA: TGCGCCAGCAGCGGTACTAGCGGGAGCTCCTACAATGAGCAGTTCTTC
J: TRBJ2-7; V: TRBV15; size: -; D: -; CDR3: CATSRVPYEQYF; DNA: TGTGCCACCAGCAGAGTGCCTTACGAGCAGTACTTC
J: TRBJ2-7; V: TRBV2; size: -; D: TRBD1; CDR3: CASAKRQGKASEQYF; DNA: TGTGCCAGCGCCAAGAGACAGGGAAAGGCTAGCGAGCAGTACTTC
J: TRBJ1-2; V: TRBV30; size: -; D: -; CDR3: CAWSPGEAGYTF; DNA: TGTGCCTGGAGCCCAGGGGAGGCTGGCTACACCTTC
J: TRBJ2-5; V: TRBV12-3/TRBV12-4; size: -; D: TRBD1; CDR3: CASSPLGTVQETQYF; DNA: TGTGCCAGCAGCCCACTCGGGACAGTACAAGAGACCCAGTACTTC
J: TRBJ2-7; V: TRBV5-1; size: few; D: TRBD2; CDR3: CASSQGGTSGYEQYF; DNA: TGCGCCAGCAGCCAAGGAGGGACTAGTGGATACGAGCAGTACTTC
J: TRBJ2-6; V: TRBV12-3/TRBV12-4; size: -; D: -; CDR3: CASSEVNSGANVLTF; DNA: TGTGCCAGCAGTGAGGTGAACTCTGGGGCCAACGTCCTGACTTTC
J: TRBJ2-5; V: TRBV6-5; size: few; D: -; CDR3: CASSSSGPATEETQYF; DNA: TGTGCCAGCAGTTCTTCCGGGCCAGCAACGGAGGAGACCCAGTACTTC
J: TRBJ2-3; V: TRBV27; size: few; D: -; CDR3: CASSFERATDTQYF; DNA: TGTGCCAGCAGTTTCGAGAGGGCTACAGATACGCAGTATTTT
J: TRBJ2-7; V: TRBV11-3; size: -; D: TRBD1; CDR3: CASSPASTGFHEQYF; DNA: TGTGCCAGCAGCCCCGCATCGACAGGGTTCCACGAGCAGTACTTC
J: TRBJ1-3; V: TRBV29-1; size: many; D: -; CDR3: CSGHSSSGNTIYF; DNA: TGCAGCGGGCATTCCTCCTCTGGAAACACCATATATTTT
J: TRBJ2-7; V: TRBV3-1; size: few; D: -; CDR3: CASSQDVGDLLLYEQYF; DNA: TGTGCCAGCAGCCAAGATGTCGGGGACCTACTTCTATACGAGCAGTACTTC
J: TRBJ2-4; V: TRBV6-1; size: -; D: -; CDR3: CASGGMGTKNIQYF; DNA: TGTGCCAGCGGTGGTATGGGTACCAAAAACATTCAGTACTTC
J: TRBJ2-4; V: TRBV5-1; size: -; D: TRBD1; CDR3: CASSPDRGNIQYF; DNA: TGCGCCAGCAGCCCGGACAGGGGAAACATTCAGTACTTC